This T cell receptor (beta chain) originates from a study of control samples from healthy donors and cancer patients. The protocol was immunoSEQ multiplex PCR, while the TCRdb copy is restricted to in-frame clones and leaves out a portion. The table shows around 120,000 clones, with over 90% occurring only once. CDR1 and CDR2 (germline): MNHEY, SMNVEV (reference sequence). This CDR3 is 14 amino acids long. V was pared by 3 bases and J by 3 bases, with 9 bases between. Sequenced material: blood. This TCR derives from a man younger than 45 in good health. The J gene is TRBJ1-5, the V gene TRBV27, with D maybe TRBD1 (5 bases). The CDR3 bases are TGTGCCAGCAGTTTTAGGGGATCCAATCAGCCCCAGCATTTT. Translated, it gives CASSFRGSNQPQHF.